This TCR beta chain was profiled in a study of post-analysis software for immune sequencing data. Across the whole study: Clinical courses comprised relapsing-remitting, secondary progressive and progressive-relapsing multiple sclerosis.

Whole-study findings and limits: Diversity measured as normalized Chao1 was significantly lower in multiple sclerosis patients than in controls. TRBV5-6, TRBV5-1 and TRBV20-1 belonged to a set of roughly 5 TRBV segments that were more frequent in patients than controls. Those samples that were prepared in the same batch co-clustered strongly by F measure.

Germline CDR1 is SGHTA and CDR2 is FQGTGA. Germline trimming cut 5 bases from V and 7 bases from J; bases unmatched to any gene: 6. This CDR3 has 15 residues. The table lists this clonotype with a few counts. Antigen: not known. Unique molecular identifiers featured in each of the TCR beta cDNA libraries. Once about 0.95 to 10 million T cells were used, hundreds of thousands of cDNA molecules resulted. Via MiXCR, TCRdb re-called the PCR reads, giving one row per CDR3 protein. Among about 200,000 distinct CDR3 sequences listed, 29% were seen once. Sequencing used blood. The chain couples TRBV7-3 to TRBJ2-1; 12 nucleotides line up with TRBD2. This TCR derives from a girl aged 2-17 years with multiple sclerosis. This chain's CDR3 is CASSLAGGATNEQFF. The CDR3 nucleotides read TGTGCCAGCAGCCTAGCGGGGGGGGCGACTAATGAGCAGTTCTTC.